The rows below give T cell receptor beta chains drawn from one sample of a study of T cell repertoires in cytomegalovirus infection. Which antigens these TCRs recognize remains unknown. From the reads, TCRdb called clonotypes with MiXCR, one entry per CDR3 protein. Of some 590,000 distinct CDR3 sequences in the sample, over 35% were seen once. The sequenced sample was cultured PBMCs, obtained from culture after CMV antigen stimulation. All receptors derive from a human donor in good health (CMV status not recorded). Some clones in this sample may be carry-over from other donors' samples. Both conserved end residues are part of each CDR3. The D gene is left open where the match is weak. Expanded clones are given a class, and other clones once, few, many or no size at all.

j_call: TRBJ2-7; clone_size: .; d_call: .; v_call: TRBV7-6; cdr3_nt: TGTGCCAGCAGTCCAGCGAGTGGGGCCGGGACCTACGAGCAGTACTTC; cdr3_aa: CASSPASGAGTYEQYF
j_call: TRBJ1-1; clone_size: many; d_call: .; v_call: TRBV2; cdr3_nt: TGTGCCAGCAGTGTAGGGCCGACAGGGAACACTGAAGCTTTCTTT; cdr3_aa: CASSVGPTGNTEAFF
j_call: TRBJ1-1; clone_size: few; d_call: .; v_call: TRBV12-3/TRBV12-4; cdr3_nt: TGTGCCAGCAGTTTATCATATAGGACTGAAGCTTTCTTT; cdr3_aa: CASSLSYRTEAFF
j_call: TRBJ2-7; clone_size: .; d_call: .; v_call: TRBV6-8; cdr3_nt: TGTGCCAGCACCCAAACTGGGGGAGGCGAGCAGTACTTC; cdr3_aa: CASTQTGGGEQYF
j_call: TRBJ1-3; clone_size: .; d_call: .; v_call: TRBV12-3/TRBV12-4; cdr3_nt: TGTGCCAGCAGTTTAGCGGCGGGTATTGTGGGCACCATATATTTT; cdr3_aa: CASSLAAGIVGTIYF
j_call: TRBJ2-4; clone_size: .; d_call: TRBD1; v_call: TRBV7-2; cdr3_nt: TGTGCCAGCAGCTTAGTTCCAGGGGGCGTAAAGAGAACCAAAAACATTCAGTACTTC; cdr3_aa: CASSLVPGGVKRTKNIQYF
j_call: TRBJ2-5; clone_size: .; d_call: .; v_call: TRBV6-1; cdr3_nt: TGTGCCAGTACCAACAAGCTCCAAGAGACCCAGTACTTC; cdr3_aa: CASTNKLQETQYF
j_call: TRBJ2-3; clone_size: few; d_call: TRBD1; v_call: TRBV4-1; cdr3_nt: TGCGCCAGCAGCCAAGATGGCCCCGCCCGACAGGGGGCAACAGATACGCAGTATTTT; cdr3_aa: CASSQDGPARQGATDTQYF
j_call: TRBJ2-2; clone_size: few; d_call: .; v_call: TRBV5-4; cdr3_nt: TGTGCCAGCAGCCCCGGTAGGAGGGGGCAGCCCGGGGAGCTGTTTTTT; cdr3_aa: CASSPGRRGQPGELFF
j_call: TRBJ2-1; clone_size: .; d_call: .; v_call: TRBV29-1; cdr3_nt: TGCAGCGTTGGGACTGCCGGCTCCTACAATGAGCAGTTCTTC; cdr3_aa: CSVGTAGSYNEQFF
j_call: TRBJ1-6; clone_size: few; d_call: .; v_call: TRBV20-1; cdr3_nt: TGCAGTGCTGCCCCGGACAGTTTCTCACCCCTCCACTTT; cdr3_aa: CSAAPDSFSPLHF
j_call: TRBJ2-3; clone_size: .; d_call: .; v_call: TRBV4-1; cdr3_nt: TGCGCCAGCAGCCCTGAGACTTGGGGGACCACAGATACGCAGTATTTT; cdr3_aa: CASSPETWGTTDTQYF
j_call: TRBJ2-7; clone_size: .; d_call: TRBD2; v_call: TRBV7-6; cdr3_nt: TGTGCCAGCAGCTTAGCAGAACTGCCGGGACTAGACTCCTACGAGCAGTACTTC; cdr3_aa: CASSLAELPGLDSYEQYF
j_call: TRBJ2-3; clone_size: .; d_call: TRBD1; v_call: TRBV19; cdr3_nt: TGTGCCAGTAATTCACAGGGGGAGACAGATACGCAGTATTTT; cdr3_aa: CASNSQGETDTQYF
j_call: TRBJ2-7; clone_size: .; d_call: .; v_call: TRBV5-5; cdr3_nt: TGTGCCAGCAGCTGGGGGACCGGCTTCAACGAGCAGTACTTC; cdr3_aa: CASSWGTGFNEQYF
j_call: TRBJ2-1; clone_size: few; d_call: TRBD1; v_call: TRBV4-3; cdr3_nt: TGCGCCAGCAGCCGAAGCCGAGGGACAGGGATTAGAAATGAGCAGTTCTTC; cdr3_aa: CASSRSRGTGIRNEQFF
j_call: TRBJ2-3; clone_size: .; d_call: TRBD2; v_call: TRBV10-3; cdr3_nt: TGTGCCATCAGTGGGGAAGCGGGGCGATTAGCGGTAGATACGCAGTATTTT; cdr3_aa: CAISGEAGRLAVDTQYF
j_call: TRBJ2-1; clone_size: .; d_call: TRBD2; v_call: TRBV7-2; cdr3_nt: TGTGCCAGCAGCTCAAGAGCGGGAGGGCCTTCGAATGAGCAGTTCTTC; cdr3_aa: CASSSRAGGPSNEQFF
j_call: TRBJ2-7; clone_size: .; d_call: .; v_call: TRBV5-1; cdr3_nt: TGCGCCAGCAGCCCACAGGGCGGGGGCCACGAGCAGTACTTC; cdr3_aa: CASSPQGGGHEQYF
j_call: TRBJ2-1; clone_size: .; d_call: TRBD2; v_call: TRBV11-2; cdr3_nt: TGTGCCAGCAGCCCACCACGGGACTACAGGCAGTTCTTC; cdr3_aa: CASSPPRDYRQFF
j_call: TRBJ2-1; clone_size: .; d_call: TRBD2; v_call: TRBV11-2; cdr3_nt: TGTGCCAGCAGCTTAGCGTTTAGGACTAGCGGGAGGGCCTACAATGAGCAGTTCTTC; cdr3_aa: CASSLAFRTSGRAYNEQFF
j_call: TRBJ2-7; clone_size: few; d_call: .; v_call: TRBV11-2; cdr3_nt: TGTGCCAGCAGCTTAAGGTCAGGCTACGAGCAGTACTTC; cdr3_aa: CASSLRSGYEQYF
j_call: TRBJ1-3; clone_size: .; d_call: .; v_call: TRBV6-5; cdr3_nt: TGTGCCAGCAGTTACTCGATTCTTGCCGGGGCTGGAAACACCATATATTTT; cdr3_aa: CASSYSILAGAGNTIYF
j_call: TRBJ2-1; clone_size: .; d_call: TRBD1; v_call: TRBV7-2; cdr3_nt: TGTGCCAGCAGCCCAATGACAGGGCTTGAGCAGTTCTTC; cdr3_aa: CASSPMTGLEQFF
j_call: TRBJ1-6; clone_size: many; d_call: .; v_call: TRBV7-2; cdr3_nt: TGTGCCAGCAGCGCACAACCTTCAGGGTTATACTCACCCCTCCACTTT; cdr3_aa: CASSAQPSGLYSPLHF
j_call: TRBJ2-7; clone_size: few; d_call: .; v_call: TRBV12-3/TRBV12-4; cdr3_nt: TGTGCCAGCAGTTTATACAGGGAGGCCGAGCAGTACTTC; cdr3_aa: CASSLYREAEQYF
j_call: TRBJ2-1; clone_size: .; d_call: .; v_call: TRBV24-1; cdr3_nt: TGTGCCACCAGTGATGGGGTAAAGCCTGAGCAGTTCTTC; cdr3_aa: CATSDGVKPEQFF
j_call: TRBJ1-4; clone_size: .; d_call: TRBD1; v_call: TRBV28; cdr3_nt: TGTGCCAGCAGCTCGGGACAGATTAATGAAAAACTGTTTTTT; cdr3_aa: CASSSGQINEKLFF
j_call: TRBJ2-3; clone_size: .; d_call: TRBD2; v_call: TRBV9; cdr3_nt: TGTGCCAGCAGCGAACTAGCGGGCACAGATACGCAGTATTTT; cdr3_aa: CASSELAGTDTQYF
j_call: TRBJ1-5; clone_size: many; d_call: TRBD1; v_call: TRBV7-2; cdr3_nt: TGTGCCAGCAGCTTACGGGTAGGGACAGGACTATTCGGGAATCAGCCCCAGCATTTT; cdr3_aa: CASSLRVGTGLFGNQPQHF
j_call: TRBJ2-3; clone_size: .; d_call: .; v_call: TRBV10-3; cdr3_nt: TGTGCCATCAGTGTTGTGGCGGATACGCAGTATTTT; cdr3_aa: CAISVVADTQYF
j_call: TRBJ2-3; clone_size: .; d_call: .; v_call: TRBV20-1; cdr3_nt: TGCAGTGCCGCCCGACCAGATACGCAGTATTTT; cdr3_aa: CSAARPDTQYF
j_call: TRBJ1-1; clone_size: many; d_call: .; v_call: TRBV7-2; cdr3_nt: TGTGCCAGCAGTTTGCAGGGACCGAACACTGAAGCTTTCTTT; cdr3_aa: CASSLQGPNTEAFF
j_call: TRBJ2-3; clone_size: once; d_call: .; v_call: TRBV20-1; cdr3_nt: TGCAGTGCTAGTGTGGTAGCCCGAAGTTGGGGGACAGATACGCAGTATTTT; cdr3_aa: CSASVVARSWGTDTQYF
j_call: TRBJ2-1; clone_size: .; d_call: .; v_call: TRBV6-2/TRBV6-3; cdr3_nt: TGTGCCAGCAGTTACCCGGGCAGCATGAATGAGCAGTTCTTC; cdr3_aa: CASSYPGSMNEQFF
j_call: TRBJ2-7; clone_size: .; d_call: .; v_call: TRBV5-1; cdr3_nt: TGCGCCAGCAGCTTTTCCCCTAGCGAAACCTACGAGCAGTACTTC; cdr3_aa: CASSFSPSETYEQYF
j_call: TRBJ1-3; clone_size: .; d_call: .; v_call: TRBV20-1; cdr3_nt: TGCAGTGCAGGGGGGGTCTCTGGTGGAAACACCATATATTTT; cdr3_aa: CSAGGVSGGNTIYF